Listed here are 13 T cell receptor beta chains from one sample, sequenced in a study of regulatory T cells in long-lasting Graves disease. Time point meaning: newly diagnosed GD, antithyroid drugs for less than 3 months. TCR sequences were obtained from RNA taken from PBMCs. According to the study, TCR beta libraries were built with iRepertoire HTBI primers and CDR3-region Arm-PCR. A single record per CDR3 protein comes from TCRdb applying MiXCR to the multiplex PCR reads. Among under 450,000 distinct CDR3 sequences listed, about 11% were seen once. These data were likewise used in another study, on T cells in Graves' hyperthyroidism and ophthalmopathy.

Here the sequenced sample was peripheral blood mononuclear cells (PBMCs), taken at new diagnosis, from a patient treated with antithyroid drugs. These receptors all stem from a woman under 30 with Graves disease.

This clonotype was counted only a few times. This rearrangement joins TRBV7-6 to TRBJ2-1, with unresolved D. Germline V gives CDR1 SGHVS, CDR2 FNYEAQ. Trimming took off 2 bases at V and 10 bases at J, with 24 bases between the two ends. The CDR3 is 17 residues long. The CDR3 sequence: CASSLPPRLSPYGEQFF. The CDR3 nucleotides read TGTGCCAGCAGCTTACCCCCCCGACTGTCACCCTACGGGGAGCAGTTCTTC.

In regard to this clonotype: A far larger clone is one base from this, pointing to a likely read error. This sequence joins TRBV28 and TRBJ2-7; D is perhaps TRBD1 (7 bases). This CDR3 has 13 amino acids. V was shortened by 8 bases and J by 4 bases, with 15 bases between the two germline ends. Germline CDR1 and CDR2: MDHEN and SYDVKM. The CDR3 region is CASLGGTAYEQYV. The DNA of the CDR3 is TGTGCCAGCCTCGGCGGGACAGCGTACGAGCAGTACGTC.

The rearrangement links TRBV20-1 to TRBJ1-6, with D tentatively TRBD1 (5 bases). The CDR3 totals 16 residues. CDR1 is DFQATT and CDR2 is SNEGSKA in the germline V gene (reference sequence). V lost 1 base and J lost 6, with 16 bases in between. The CDR3 protein is CSARGWRGALNSPLHF. CDR3 nucleotides: TGCAGTGCTAGAGGGTGGAGGGGAGCCCTTAATTCACCCCTCCACTTT.

This clonotype was counted a single time. The rearrangement links TRBV25-1 to TRBJ1-4; maybe TRBD1 (5 bases). V was pared by 3 bases and J by 7 bases, with 12 bases between. Germline-derived CDR1 and CDR2 are MGHDK and SYGVNS. The CDR3 length is 14 residues. The CDR3 DNA sequence: TGTGCCAGCAGTGACTTCCAGGGAGGTGAAAAACTGTTTTTT. As protein: CASSDFQGGEKLFF.

The chain carries TRBV9 and TRBJ1-4; no firm D call. Deletions cut 0 bases from V and 8 bases from J, with 11 bases between. The CDR3 runs 14 residues. CDR1 is SGDLS, CDR2 YYNGEE, per germline. This CDR3 is CASSVVDGGEKLFF. The DNA of the CDR3 is TGTGCCAGCAGCGTAGTGGATGGCGGGGAAAAACTGTTTTTT.

V usage is TRBV7-9 and J usage is TRBJ1-2; D is possibly TRBD1 (6 bases). The CDR3 has 14 residues. V lost 3 bases to trimming and J lost 13 bases, with 21 bases between them. Per the germline V gene, CDR1 is SEHNR and CDR2 is FQNEAQ (reference sequence). Here the CDR3 reads CASSFSAGGASCTF. The CDR3 DNA reads as TGTGCCAGCAGCTTCTCTGCCGGGGGCGCCTCTTGCACCTTC.

There are a few counts of this clonotype. The conserved phenylalanine or tryptophan is not found at the CDR3 terminus, so this likely reflects a read error. V and J are TRBV20-1 and TRBJ2-5; D may match TRBD1 or TRBD2 (5 bases each). Trimming stripped 1 base from V and 3 bases from J, with 15 bases between. Germline lookup yields CDR1 DFQATT and CDR2 SNEGSKA (reference sequence). This CDR3 region has 15 residues. CDR3 nucleotide sequence: TGCAGTGCTAGAGCCTCGGGACGATTGAAAGAGACCCAGTACCTC. Residues: CSARASGRLKETQYL.

This clonotype was counted many times. J is TRBJ1-6 and V is TRBV20-1; no clear D. V was pared by 4 bases and J by 7 bases, with 14 bases between. The CDR3 extends over 14 amino acids. Germline V gene sequence: CDR1 DFQATT, CDR2 SNEGSKA (reference sequence). The CDR3 loop is CSANSREWNSPLHF. CDR3 nucleotides: TGCAGTGCTAATTCGCGGGAGTGGAATTCACCCCTCCACTTT.

This clonotype was detected many times. V gene TRBV11-1 combines with J gene TRBJ2-6; possible D gene TRBD1, 6 bases. Trimming stripped 4 bases from V and 0 bases from J, with 16 bases between. CDR1 and CDR2 from the germline V gene are SGHAT and FQDESV (reference sequence). This CDR3 is 18 amino acids long. CDR3 nucleotides: TGTGCCAGCAGCTCTATACAGGGCCGGAACTCTGGGGCCAACGTCCTGACTTTC. It is translated as CASSSIQGRNSGANVLTF. Complete variable domain (other parts from reference TRBV11-1 and TRBJ2-6): EAEVAQSPRYKITEKSQAVAFWCDPISGHATLYWYRQILGQGPELLVQFQDESVVDDSQLPKDRFSAERLKGVDSTLKIQPAELGDSAMYLCASSSIQGRNSGANVLTFGAGSRLTVL.

In its sample, this clonotype was seen many times. The rearrangement uses TRBV12-3 or TRBV12-4 and TRBJ1-2, with TRBD1 matching over 7 bases. V trimming: 6 bases; J trimming: 4 bases; junction bases outside the gene matches: 5. CDR3 size: 13 residues. The CDR3 reads CASSPGTAYGYTF. Written as DNA, the CDR3 is TGTGCCAGCAGCCCCGGGACAGCCTATGGCTACACCTTC.

V usage is TRBV25-1 and J usage is TRBJ1-5, with D tentatively TRBD1 (5 bases). The length of the CDR3 is 13 residues. Trimming took 6 bases from V and 9 from J, leaving 15 bases between them. Germline values: CDR1 MGHDK, CDR2 SYGVNS. CDR3 DNA: TGTGCCAGCAGCCACATAGGGGTTAGGCCCCAGCATTTT. It codes for CASSHIGVRPQHF.

At least ten counts were recorded for this clonotype. The chain employs TRBV19 and TRBJ2-6, with 9 positions matching TRBD1. Germline CDR1 is LNHDA and CDR2 is SQIVND (reference sequence). The V and J ends lost 4 bases and 2 bases, in that order; junction bases with no gene match: 9. This CDR3 contains 18 residues. This CDR3 is CASSRRDRALPGANVLTF. In DNA, the CDR3 is TGTGCCAGTAGTAGGCGGGACAGGGCGCTCCCTGGGGCCAACGTCCTGACTTTC.

This sequence joins TRBV4-1 and TRBJ1-5; D is unresolved. Germline V CDR1 and CDR2: MGHRA, YSYEKL. The CDR3 has 15 amino acids. Trimming removed 2 bases at V and 1 base at J, with 9 bases between. The CDR3 nucleotides read TGCGCCAGCAGCCAAAACGTGTACAGCAATCAGCCCCAGCATTTT. It encodes CASSQNVYSNQPQHF.